What follows is one T cell receptor (beta chain) and its context. Trimming shortened V by 5 bases and J by 0 bases, and 13 bases separated the two germline ends. The germline CDR1 and CDR2 sequences are MNHEY and SMNVEV (reference sequence). CDR3 length: 15 residues. Method: immunoSEQ multiplex PCR; TCRdb's copy keeps in-frame clones and lacks some. The repertoire holds roughly 250,000 clones, with around 90% as singletons. These data originate in a study of blood T cell repertoires in COVID-19. Study overall: Donors in the United States, Italy and Spain gave samples during acute or convalescent COVID-19.

Assignments of participants to cohorts depended upon their own reported clinical history. Two negative PCRs, clearance, or symptom resolution were required of recovered Cohort 3 donors. The rearrangement joins TRBV27 to TRBJ2-5, with D perhaps TRBD1 (6 bases). The sequence derives from a woman younger than 35 who had recovered from COVID-19. Specimen: PBMCs or T cells enriched from blood (not recorded which). In DNA, the CDR3 is TGTGCCAGCAGTAGATCGACAGGCTACCAAGAGACCCAGTACTTC. Translating it yields CASSRSTGYQETQYF.